Shown below are 21 T cell receptor beta chains from a single sample sequenced in a study of blood T cell repertoires in COVID-19. TCRdb's copy holds only in-frame clones and misses some; the assay was immunoSEQ multiplex PCR. The data show about 240,000 clones, with around 83% seen just once and roughly 10% held by the top ten. Sequencing was carried out using peripheral blood. The receptors derive from a woman in her 50s with COVID-19, enrolled during active disease.

Written as DNA, the CDR3 is TGTGCCAGCCTCGGGACTAGCGGGGGGGCAGAGACCCAGTACTTC. This sequence encodes CASLGTSGGAETQYF. The chain combines TRBV6-5 with TRBJ2-5, with TRBD2 identical over 16 bases. The V gene's germline CDR1 is MNHEY and CDR2 SVGAGI. With V trimmed by 8 bases and J by 4 bases, 4 bases remained unmatched. The CDR3 is made up of 15 amino acids.

The gene calls are TRBV5-1 and TRBJ1-5, with TRBD1 matching 9 bases. Germline CDR1 SGHRS, CDR2 YFSETQ. V gave up 0 bases and J gave up 2 bases; unmatched junction bases: 3. This CDR3 spans 16 amino acids. The CDR3 region is CASSLETGGGNQPQHF. In DNA form, the CDR3 reads TGCGCCAGCAGCTTGGAAACAGGGGGCGGCAATCAGCCCCAGCATTTT.

This chain uses TRBV7-9 with TRBJ2-4; 9 bases map to TRBD1. Germline CDR1 and CDR2: SEHNR and FQNEAQ (reference sequence). V was pared by 2 bases and J by 13 bases, with 6 bases of the junction left unmatched. The CDR3 is 13 residues long. In DNA form, the CDR3 reads TGTGCCAGCAGCTTACTGGGACAGGGAACGCAGTACTTC. Its protein product is CASSLLGQGTQYF.

This sequence joins TRBV6-1 and TRBJ1-5; possible D gene TRBD1, 5 bases. Trimming removed 2 bases from V and 9 bases from J, with 5 bases in between. Per the germline V gene, CDR1 is MNHNS and CDR2 is SASEGT. This CDR3 contains 11 residues. The CDR3 loop is CASSEQGPQHF. The CDR3 bases are TGTGCCAGCAGTGAACAGGGGCCCCAGCATTTT.

The rearrangement links TRBV7-2 to TRBJ2-7, with D tentatively TRBD1 (6 bases). This CDR3 has 13 residues. V dropped 1 base and J dropped 4 bases, with 8 bases sitting between them. Germline loops: CDR1 SGHTA, CDR2 FQGNSA. The CDR3 coding sequence is TGTGCCAGCAGCTTAGTGGACAGTTACGAGCAGTACGTC. This sequence encodes CASSLVDSYEQYV.

The chain employs TRBV2 and TRBJ2-2; 7 nucleotides agree with TRBD1. V was clipped by 1 base and J by 0 bases; unmatched bases: 14. CDR1 and CDR2 from the germline V gene are SNHLY and FYNNEI. The length of the CDR3 is 20 residues. As DNA, the CDR3 is TGTGCCAGCAGTGAAGTGTTGTCAAGGGGACAGAGGTCGAACACCGGGGAGCTGTTTTTT. Its translation is CASSEVLSRGQRSNTGELFF.

CDR3 amino acids: CASSRGVAGPSSYNEQFF. In DNA form, the CDR3 reads TGCGCCAGCAGCCGGGGGGTAGCGGGGCCAAGCTCCTACAATGAGCAGTTCTTC. The chain couples TRBV5-1 to TRBJ2-1, with 8 bases lining up with TRBD2. With V trimmed by 4 bases and J by 0 bases, 12 bases remained unmatched. CDR1 SGHRS and CDR2 YFSETQ come from the germline V gene. There are 18 residues in the CDR3.

The chain has TRBV28 and TRBJ1-2, with TRBD1 matching 7 bases. Germline V gene data show CDR1 as MDHEN and CDR2 as SYDVKM. V dropped 5 bases and J dropped 8; count of bases not matched to a gene: 8. The CDR3 loop spans 13 amino acids. The CDR3 is CASSIGGAVGYTF. The CDR3 nucleotides read TGTGCCAGCAGTATAGGGGGCGCGGTAGGCTACACCTTC.

The chain is built from TRBV11-2 and TRBJ2-7; 9 nucleotides align to TRBD1. This CDR3 has 16 amino acids. CDR1 is SGHAT and CDR2 is FQNNGV in the germline V gene. After removal of 5 bases from V and 0 bases from J, the junction contained 8 bases not matched to a gene. CDR3 amino acids: CASSRTGTGYSYEQYF. The CDR3 coding sequence is TGTGCCAGCAGCCGGACCGGGACAGGGTACTCCTACGAGCAGTACTTC.

This clone appeared a single time. The gene calls are TRBV2 and TRBJ2-2; 8 nucleotides agree with TRBD1. With V trimmed by 5 bases and J by 5 bases, 10 bases remained unmatched. Germline V gene sequence: CDR1 SNHLY, CDR2 FYNNEI. The CDR3 covers 16 residues. The CDR3 region is CASSSRGRGYTGELFF. CDR3 bases: TGTGCCAGCAGTTCCAGGGGGCGAGGATATACCGGGGAGCTGTTTTTT.

The chain links TRBV15 to TRBJ2-6; 8 positions agree with TRBD1. V was clipped by 4 bases and J by 0 bases; unmatched bases: 5. CDR3 length: 17 amino acids. CDR1 is LNHNV, CDR2 YYDKDF, per germline (reference sequence). The CDR3 region has the DNA TGTGCCACCAGCACTGGGGACAGGAGCTCTGGGGCCAACGTCCTGACTTTC. Translation gives CATSTGDRSSGANVLTF. Combining the CDR3 with reference TRBV15 and TRBJ2-6 gives the whole variable domain DAMVIQNPRYQVTQFGKPVTLSCSQTLNHNVMYWYQQKSSQAPKLLFHYYDKDFNNEADTPDNFQSRRPNTSFCFLDIRSPGLGDTAMYLCATSTGDRSSGANVLTFGAGSRLTVL.

The chain couples TRBV19 to TRBJ2-1, with 9 bases that match TRBD2. Trimming cost V 0 bases and J 0 bases; bases outside gene matches: 15. The CDR3 runs 21 residues. Per the germline V gene, CDR1 is LNHDA and CDR2 is SQIVND (reference sequence). In nucleotides, the CDR3 is TGTGCCAGTAGTATAGATGGACTAGGGCTAGCGGGGATATACTCCTACAATGAGCAGTTCTTC. Its protein product is CASSIDGLGLAGIYSYNEQFF.

The chain combines TRBV12-5 with TRBJ2-7; D possibly corresponds to TRBD2 (6 bases). The CDR3 consists of 16 residues. V lost 0 bases and J lost 2, with 14 bases in between. The germline gives CDR1 LGHNT, CDR2 FRNRAP. This chain's CDR3 is CASGLVIWGRPYEQYV. In DNA, the CDR3 is TGTGCTAGTGGTTTGGTAATCTGGGGGAGGCCCTACGAGCAGTACGTC.

This chain uses TRBV29-1 with TRBJ1-2; 9 nucleotides line up with TRBD1. The junction had 7 bases not matched to a gene; V was cut back by 6 bases and J by 8 bases. Germline CDR1 and CDR2: SQVTM and ANQGSEA. This CDR3 has 12 amino acids. CDR3 DNA: TGCAGCGTAGAGACAGGGGGATTAGGCTACACCTTC. Translation: CSVETGGLGYTF.

Of note for this clone: At the DNA level, this CDR3 is encoded by other sequences in the same sample as well. This chain uses TRBV7-2 with TRBJ2-7, with a possible D match to TRBD2 (7 bases). The V end lost 3 bases, the J end lost 2 bases, and 11 bases lay between the germline ends. Germline V lookup: CDR1 SGHTA, CDR2 FQGNSA. The CDR3 consists of 14 residues. CDR3 region: CASSLGGGPYEQYF. Here the CDR3 DNA reads TGTGCCAGCAGCTTGGGCGGGGGCCCCTACGAGCAGTACTTC.

The gene calls are TRBV28 and TRBJ1-6; maybe TRBD1 (6 bases). This CDR3 has 14 residues. CDR1 is MDHEN and CDR2 is SYDVKM in the germline V gene. The DNA for the CDR3 is TGTGCTATACAGGGTATCTGGAATAATTCACCCCTCCACTTT. Protein sequence: CAIQGIWNNSPLHF.

About this clone: One end of the junction does not line up with germline, which may come from a read error. The chain has TRBV6-5 and TRBJ1-2; D is possibly TRBD1 (6 bases). The CDR3 spans 13 residues. In germline, CDR1 is MNHEY, CDR2 SVGAGI. CDR3 amino acids: CASSSISRDKAYF. CDR3 coding DNA: TGTGCCAGCAGTTCTATATCCCGGGACAAGGCTTACTTC.

The chain employs TRBV6-6 and TRBJ1-2; possibly TRBD1 for D (6 bases). Germline V gives CDR1 MNHNY, CDR2 SVGAGI (reference sequence). The V end lost 7 bases, the J end lost 8 bases, and 14 bases lay between the germline ends. The CDR3 totals 12 residues. The CDR3 region has the DNA TGTGCCAGCACCATAAACAGGGACGGCTACACCTTC. Its translation: CASTINRDGYTF.

The V call is TRBV19, the J call TRBJ1-2; D remains unclear. With 2 bases removed from V and 6 bases from J, the gap between germline ends came to 13 bases. Germline V lookup: CDR1 LNHDA, CDR2 SQIVND (reference sequence). This CDR3 spans 14 amino acids. The CDR3 loop is CASSISGSSNGYTF. For the CDR3, the DNA is TGTGCCAGTAGTATATCCGGGAGCTCAAATGGCTACACCTTC.

CDR3 residues: CASSEAQGPRELFF. CDR3 DNA sequence: TGTGCCAGCAGTGAAGCGCAGGGGCCGAGGGAGCTGTTTTTT. The chain has TRBV2 and TRBJ2-2, with D tentatively TRBD1 (6 bases). The V end was cut by 0 bases, the J end by 9 bases, with 11 bases between. Germline V lookup: CDR1 SNHLY, CDR2 FYNNEI. This CDR3 comprises 14 residues.

The J gene is TRBJ2-7, the V gene TRBV7-9; D remains unclear. The V and J ends lost 2 bases and 2 bases respectively, with 7 bases between them. CDR1 is SEHNR, CDR2 FQNEAQ, per germline (reference sequence). This CDR3 has 13 residues. Here the CDR3 DNA reads TGTGCCAGCAGCTTACTGGCAGCCTACGAGCAGTACTTC. Amino acid sequence: CASSLLAAYEQYF.